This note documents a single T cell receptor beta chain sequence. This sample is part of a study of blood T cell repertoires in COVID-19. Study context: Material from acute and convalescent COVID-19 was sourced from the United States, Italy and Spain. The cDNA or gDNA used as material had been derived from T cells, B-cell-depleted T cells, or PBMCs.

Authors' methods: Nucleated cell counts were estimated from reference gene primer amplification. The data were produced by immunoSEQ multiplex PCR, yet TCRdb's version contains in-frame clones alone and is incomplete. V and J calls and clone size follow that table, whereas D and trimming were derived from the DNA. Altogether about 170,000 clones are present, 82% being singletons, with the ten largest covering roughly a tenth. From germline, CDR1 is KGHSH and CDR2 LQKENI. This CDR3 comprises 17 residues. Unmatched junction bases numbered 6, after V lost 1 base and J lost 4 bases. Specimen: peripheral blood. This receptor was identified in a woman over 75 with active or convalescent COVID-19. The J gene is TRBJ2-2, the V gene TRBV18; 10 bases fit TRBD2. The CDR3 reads CASSPLQAGGTTGELFF. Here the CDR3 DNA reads TGTGCCAGCTCACCACTCCAAGCGGGAGGGACCACCGGGGAGCTGTTTTTT.